A single sample is the source of the 23 T cell receptor beta chains below, sequenced in a study of post-analysis software for immune sequencing data. Study-level findings and limits: Among 5 or 6 TRBV segments more frequent in patients than controls were TRBV5-6, TRBV5-1 and TRBV20-1.

Their cognate antigens are unknown. Tagging with unique molecular identifiers was a feature of the TCR beta cDNA libraries. MiXCR was run by TCRdb on the PCR reads, yielding one entry per CDR3 protein. The profile covers a few hundred thousand distinct CDR3 sequences, with 30% to 40% appearing a single time and 4.5% to 7.5% taken by the ten largest. What was sequenced was blood. The receptors come from a girl aged 2 to 17 with multiple sclerosis.

This clonotype was detected only a few times. The chain uses TRBV6-5 and TRBJ2-3; D gene ambiguous. Germline V CDR1 and CDR2: MNHEY, SVGAGI. V shed 7 bases and J shed 0 bases, with 17 bases lying between them. This CDR3 region has 16 residues. CDR3 DNA sequence: TGTGCCAGCATGACGATCCCAGGCCCCAGCACAGATACGCAGTATTTT. This encodes CASMTIPGPSTDTQYF.

With regard to this clonotype: Mismatch with germline at one junction end may stem from a read error. The chain has TRBV24-1 and TRBJ2-2, with D possibly TRBD2 on 5 matching bases. Per germline, CDR1 KGHDR and CDR2 SFDVKD. CDR3 length: 16 amino acids. The CDR3 loop reads CATSDPRGENAGELFF. CDR3 sequence (DNA): TGTGCCACCAGTGATCCCCGTGGGGAGAACGCCGGGGAGCTGTTTTTT.

The chain employs TRBV27 and TRBJ2-1, with 13 nucleotides matching TRBD2. V was pared by 5 bases and J by 2 bases, with 3 bases of the junction left unmatched. This CDR3 is built from 16 residues. The germline gives CDR1 MNHEY, CDR2 SMNVEV (reference sequence). The CDR3 loop is CASSPTSGGAYNEQFF. In DNA form, the CDR3 reads TGTGCCAGCAGTCCTACTAGCGGGGGGGCCTACAATGAGCAGTTCTTC.

This chain connects TRBV9 to TRBJ2-5; no clear D gene. This CDR3 contains 17 residues. Trimming cost V 0 bases and J 7 bases, with 22 bases left between them. CDR1 and CDR2 from the germline V gene are SGDLS and YYNGEE. CDR3 sequence (DNA): TGTGCCAGCAGCGTAGTTTGGTCCGGCAGTTCTAAGGGGACCCAGTACTTC. Residues: CASSVVWSGSSKGTQYF.

This clonotype came up a few times. This chain links TRBV20-1 with TRBJ1-2; 8 positions agree with TRBD1. V lost 6 bases to trimming and J lost 0 bases; unmatched junction nucleotides: 9. The length of the CDR3 is 15 residues. Germline loops: CDR1 DFQATT, CDR2 SNEGSKA (reference sequence). CDR3 in amino acids: CSAGRDRTPNYGYTF. In DNA, the CDR3 is TGCAGTGCAGGCCGGGACAGGACACCTAACTATGGCTACACCTTC.

This clonotype was seen more than once but under ten times. This chain joins TRBV6-5 and TRBJ1-5; D is ambiguous. The CDR3 contains 13 residues. Germline V lookup: CDR1 MNHEY, CDR2 SVGAGI. The V gene lost 5 bases and the J gene lost 4 bases, with 9 bases spanning the gap. The CDR3 loop reads CASSNHLNQPQHF. The CDR3 DNA reads as TGTGCCAGCAGTAATCACCTTAATCAGCCCCAGCATTTT.

The chain uses TRBV15 and TRBJ2-1; D ambiguous. Trimming left V 5 bases short and J 0 bases short, with 5 bases between. Germline assignment: CDR1 LNHNV and CDR2 YYDKDF (reference sequence). The CDR3 spans 13 residues. CDR3 sequence: CATSSSSYNEQFF. The CDR3 coding sequence is TGTGCCACCAGCTCAAGCTCCTACAATGAGCAGTTCTTC.

This clonotype has more than one count but fewer than ten. The V gene is TRBV20-1, the J gene TRBJ1-4; tentative D call: TRBD1 (6 bases). CDR1 is DFQATT and CDR2 is SNEGSKA in the germline V gene (reference sequence). The CDR3 consists of 11 residues. Deletions cut 4 bases from V and 8 bases from J, with 8 bases between. CDR3 protein: CSAKDSEKLFF. The CDR3 region has the DNA TGCAGTGCTAAGGACAGCGAAAAACTGTTTTTT.

There are a few counts of this clonotype. The rearrangement joins TRBV20-1 to TRBJ1-6; 9 bases align to TRBD1. CDR3 size: 17 residues. The V gene's germline CDR1 is DFQATT and CDR2 SNEGSKA (reference sequence). With V trimmed by 0 bases and J by 10 bases, 13 bases remained unmatched. CDR3 sequence (DNA): TGCAGTGCTAGAGATTCTTTTGGAGGGACAGGGATGTCACCCCTCCACTTT. Residues: CSARDSFGGTGMSPLHF.

The chain links TRBV27 to TRBJ1-4; no reliable D call. The V gene lost 2 bases and the J gene lost 8 bases, with 15 bases spanning the gap. This CDR3 region has 15 residues. Germline V CDR1 and CDR2: MNHEY, SMNVEV (reference sequence). CDR3 sequence reads: CASSLKGRVYEKLFF. The CDR3 coding sequence is TGTGCCAGCAGTTTAAAGGGTCGCGTATACGAAAAACTGTTTTTT.

A remark on this clonotype: Mismatch with germline at one junction end may stem from a read error. The gene calls are TRBV5-1 and TRBJ2-5; no firm D call. The CDR3 extends over 13 amino acids. Germline V CDR1 and CDR2: SGHRS, YFSETQ. Written as DNA, the CDR3 is TGCGCCAGCAGCTTGGATATCCAAGGGACCCAGTACTTC. Translated: CASSLDIQGTQYF.

The chain employs TRBV6-7 and TRBJ1-4; possibly TRBD1 for D (5 bases). TRBV6-7 is an ORF for which the function is uncertain. Trimming pared 2 bases from V and 7 bases from J, leaving 14 bases between. The CDR3 loop spans 15 amino acids. The CDR3 protein is CASSYRWQGAEKLFF. The CDR3 nucleotides read TGTGCCAGCAGTTACAGGTGGCAGGGCGCTGAAAAACTGTTTTTT.

A note on this clonotype: Relative to the germline gene, one junction end is altered; a read error may explain this. The chain is built from TRBV28 and TRBJ2-3, with TRBD2 matching 7 bases. CDR1 and CDR2 (germline): MDHEN, SYDVKM. The CDR3 length is 13 residues. CDR3 residues: CVSGTTLVDTQYF. The CDR3, as DNA: TGTGTCAGCGGGACTACCCTGGTAGATACGCAGTATTTT.

This clonotype turned up a few times. The rearrangement uses TRBV7-2 and TRBJ1-5; D gene uncertain. The V gene lost 5 bases and the J gene lost 4 bases, with 9 bases spanning the gap. Germline V gene data show CDR1 as SGHTA and CDR2 as FQGNSA. The CDR3 contains 13 residues. CDR3 nucleotide sequence: TGTGCCAGCAGCCGCGGCCGGAATCAGCCCCAGCATTTT. This codes for CASSRGRNQPQHF.

This chain joins TRBV5-1 and TRBJ2-5; a weak D match, TRBD2 (7 bases). The CDR3 extends over 17 amino acids. Germline V lookup: CDR1 SGHRS, CDR2 YFSETQ. The V end lost 3 bases, the J end lost 5 bases, and 23 bases lay between the germline ends. In nucleotides, the CDR3 is TGCGCCAGCAGCTCGACTTTTGCGGGGGCTACGCGGGAGACCCAGTACTTC. Residues: CASSSTFAGATRETQYF. Full variable domain (missing parts from reference TRBV5-1 and TRBJ2-5): KAGVTQTPRYLIKTRGQQVTLSCSPISGHRSVSWYQQTPGQGLQFLFEYFSETQRNKGNFPGRFSGRQFSNSRSEMNVSTLELGDSALYLCASSSTFAGATRETQYFGPGTRLLVL.

This clonotype was picked up many times. The chain has TRBV28 and TRBJ2-7; TRBD1 matches 9 bases. This CDR3 comprises 13 residues. Germline CDR1 and CDR2: MDHEN and SYDVKM. The V and J ends lost 6 bases and 2 bases, in that order; junction bases with no gene match: 2. This CDR3 is CASSGTGTYEQYF. CDR3 nucleotide sequence: TGTGCCAGCAGCGGGACAGGGACCTACGAGCAGTACTTC.

The chain carries TRBV20-1 and TRBJ1-5; D is uncertain. The germline V gene has CDR1 DFQATT and CDR2 SNEGSKA (reference sequence). The V and J ends lost 0 bases and 4 bases respectively, with 10 bases between them. This CDR3 has 14 amino acids. The CDR3 sequence: CSARDWSPNQPQHF. The CDR3 nucleotides read TGCAGTGCTAGAGATTGGAGCCCTAATCAGCCCCAGCATTTT.

The gene calls are TRBV24-1 and TRBJ2-1; D remains unclear. Trimming shortened V by 5 bases and J by 2 bases, and 9 bases separated the two germline ends. CDR3 length equals 14 residues. Germline V gene data show CDR1 as KGHDR and CDR2 as SFDVKD. The CDR3, as DNA: TGTGCCACCAGTGCGACGGTGCCCTACAATGAGCAGTTCTTC. This gives the protein CATSATVPYNEQFF.

V gene TRBV2 combines with J gene TRBJ2-5; TRBD2 aligns across 8 bases. After removal of 6 bases from V and 4 bases from J, the junction contained 7 bases not matched to a gene. CDR3 length: 14 residues. Per germline, CDR1 SNHLY and CDR2 FYNNEI. The CDR3, as DNA: TGTGCCAGCAGGATGGCGGGGGGCCGAGAGACCCAGTACTTC. As protein: CASRMAGGRETQYF.

This clonotype was counted many times. The chain links TRBV6-1 to TRBJ1-6; D is uncertain. In germline, CDR1 is MNHNS, CDR2 SASEGT. Trimming shortened V by 4 bases and J by 0 bases, and 4 bases separated the two germline ends. This CDR3 region has 14 residues. The CDR3 is CASSGRSYNSPLHF. The CDR3 coding sequence is TGTGCCAGCAGTGGACGCTCCTATAATTCACCCCTCCACTTT.

The chain combines TRBV10-3 with TRBJ1-5; possibly TRBD1 for D (5 bases). The CDR3 has 13 residues. From germline, CDR1 is ENHRY and CDR2 SYGVKD. V was clipped by 8 bases and J by 9 bases, with 17 bases between them. This CDR3 is CAIAGTGLGPQHF. The CDR3 DNA reads as TGTGCCATCGCCGGGACCGGGCTTGGGCCCCAGCATTTT.

The sample holds a few counts of this clonotype. V and J are TRBV20-1 and TRBJ1-4; TRBD1 might be the D (6 bases). V dropped 1 base and J dropped 0 bases, with 6 bases sitting between them. Germline V gene lookup returns CDR1 DFQATT and CDR2 SNEGSKA (reference sequence). This CDR3 is 14 amino acids long. The CDR3 loop is CSARGQATNEKLFF. Here the CDR3 DNA reads TGCAGTGCTAGAGGACAGGCAACTAATGAAAAACTGTTTTTT.

There are a few counts of this clonotype. The gene calls are TRBV27 and TRBJ1-5; weak D call: TRBD1 (5 bases). The CDR3 covers 13 residues. Germline loops: CDR1 MNHEY, CDR2 SMNVEV (reference sequence). V dropped 8 bases and J dropped 3 bases, with 11 bases sitting between them. The DNA of the CDR3 is TGTGCCAGCGCCTCGGGACCCAATCAGCCCCAGCATTTT. Translation: CASASGPNQPQHF.